This is a list of T cell receptor beta chains from one sample in a study of HIV-infected children after antiretroviral therapy interruption. Each CDR3 protein gets one entry after TCRdb re-called the 3' RACE reads with MiXCR. The data contain about 46,000 distinct CDR3 sequences, around 4% of them seen just once; the ten biggest clones take up 0.7%. The sequences come from CD45RA+ CD4+ T cells from PBMCs, pooled from several time points, collected from a donor given antiretroviral therapy, either interrupted or continuous. Receptor source: a pool of human donors with HIV. Each CDR3 is given with its conserved first and last residue. The order of the fields is clone size, J gene, D gene, V gene, CDR3 protein, CDR3 DNA. The D gene is left open where the match is weak. Clone size appears in some rows only: once, few, many, or a class for an expanded clone.

size: many
J: TRBJ2-3
D: -
V: TRBV12-3/TRBV12-4
CDR3: CASSLASPDTQYF
DNA: TGTGCCAGCAGTTTGGCCAGCCCAGATACGCAGTATTTT

size: many
J: TRBJ2-5
D: -
V: TRBV2
CDR3: CASSPQETQYF
DNA: TGTGCCAGCAGCCCCCAAGAGACCCAGTACTTC

size: many
J: TRBJ2-1
D: -
V: TRBV7-8
CDR3: CASSKDPLQFF
DNA: TGTGCCAGCAGCAAGGACCCCTTGCAGTTCTTC

size: many
J: TRBJ2-1
D: TRBD2
V: TRBV20-1
CDR3: CSAPNLAGGYEQFF
DNA: TGCAGTGCACCGAACCTAGCGGGGGGATATGAGCAGTTCTTC

size: many
J: TRBJ2-4
D: -
V: TRBV2
CDR3: CASSERGILAKNIQYF
DNA: TGTGCCAGCAGTGAAAGGGGAATACTAGCCAAAAACATTCAGTACTTC

size: -
J: TRBJ1-5
D: -
V: TRBV12-3/TRBV12-4
CDR3: CASSFQGGNQPQHF
DNA: TGTGCCAGCAGTTTCCAGGGAGGCAATCAGCCCCAGCATTTT

size: many
J: TRBJ2-4
D: -
V: TRBV29-1
CDR3: CSAGPRDIQYF
DNA: TGCAGCGCTGGACCGAGGGACATTCAGTACTTC

size: many
J: TRBJ2-3
D: -
V: TRBV21-1
CDR3: CASSRGTCTDTQYF
DNA: TGTGCCAGCAGCAGGGGGACTTGCACAGATACGCAGTATTTT

size: medium-sized
J: TRBJ1-6
D: TRBD1
V: TRBV7-2
CDR3: CASSFRGQAADSPLHF
DNA: TGTGCCAGCAGCTTCCGCGGACAGGCGGCAGATTCACCCCTCCACTTT

size: many
J: TRBJ2-5
D: TRBD2
V: TRBV7-2
CDR3: CASSPRTSGAVVQVTQYF
DNA: TGTGCCAGCAGCCCGCGTACTAGCGGGGCCGTTGTACAGGTGACCCAGTACTTC

size: many
J: TRBJ2-1
D: -
V: TRBV9
CDR3: CASSRGGTSLTNEQFF
DNA: TGTGCCAGCAGCAGAGGGGGAACTAGTCTAACCAATGAGCAGTTCTTC

size: -
J: TRBJ1-1
D: -
V: TRBV9
CDR3: CASSLLGGTEAFF
DNA: TGTGCCAGCAGCCTATTAGGGGGAACTGAAGCTTTCTTT

size: many
J: TRBJ2-5
D: -
V: TRBV3-1
CDR3: CASSQVKETQYF
DNA: TGTGCCAGCAGCCAAGTTAAAGAGACCCAGTACTTC

size: few
J: TRBJ1-1
D: -
V: TRBV2
CDR3: CASSLKTNTEAFF
DNA: TGTGCCAGCAGTCTGAAGACAAACACTGAAGCTTTCTTT

size: -
J: TRBJ2-6
D: -
V: TRBV27
CDR3: CATRRYSGANVLTF
DNA: TGTGCCACCCGACGCTACTCTGGGGCCAACGTCCTGACTTTC

size: few
J: TRBJ1-3
D: TRBD1
V: TRBV29-1
CDR3: CSVRLDLGQRNTIYF
DNA: TGCAGCGTTCGACTTGACCTGGGACAGAGGAACACCATATATTTT

size: many
J: TRBJ1-5
D: TRBD1
V: TRBV24-1
CDR3: CATSDGQGKGQPQHF
DNA: TGTGCCACCAGTGATGGACAGGGAAAAGGGCAGCCCCAGCATTTT

size: many
J: TRBJ2-7
D: -
V: TRBV7-2
CDR3: CASSNRNSYEQYF
DNA: TGTGCCAGCAGCAACAGGAACTCCTACGAGCAGTACTTC